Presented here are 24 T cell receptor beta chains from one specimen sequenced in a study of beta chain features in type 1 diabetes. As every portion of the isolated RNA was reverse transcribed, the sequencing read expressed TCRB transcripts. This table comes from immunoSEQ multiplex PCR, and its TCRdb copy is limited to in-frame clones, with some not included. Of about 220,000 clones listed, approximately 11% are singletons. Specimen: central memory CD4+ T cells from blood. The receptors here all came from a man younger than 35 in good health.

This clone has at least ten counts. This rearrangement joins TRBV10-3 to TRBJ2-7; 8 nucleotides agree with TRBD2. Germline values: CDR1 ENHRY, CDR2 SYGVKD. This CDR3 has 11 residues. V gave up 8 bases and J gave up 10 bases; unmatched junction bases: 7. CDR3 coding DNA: TGTGCCATCGGGGGACTAGGGGCCCAGTACTTC. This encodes CAIGGLGAQYF.

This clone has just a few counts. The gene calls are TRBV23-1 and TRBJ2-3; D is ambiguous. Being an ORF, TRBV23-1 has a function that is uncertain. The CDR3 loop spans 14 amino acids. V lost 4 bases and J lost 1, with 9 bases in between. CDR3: CASSPAEGTDTQYF. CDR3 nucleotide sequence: TGCGCCAGCAGTCCGGCGGAAGGCACAGATACGCAGTATTTT.

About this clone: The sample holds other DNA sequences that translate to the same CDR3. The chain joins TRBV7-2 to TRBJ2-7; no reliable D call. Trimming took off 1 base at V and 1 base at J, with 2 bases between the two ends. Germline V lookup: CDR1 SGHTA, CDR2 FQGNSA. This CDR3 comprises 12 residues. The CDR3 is CASSLGSYEQYF. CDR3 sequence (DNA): TGTGCCAGCAGCTTAGGGTCCTACGAGCAGTACTTC.

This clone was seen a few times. DNA of the CDR3: TGTGCCAGCAGCCAAGAATGGCGGTCCAATGAGCAGTTCTTC. Translating it yields CASSQEWRSNEQFF. The rearrangement links TRBV14 to TRBJ2-1; the D is unclear. Trimming took 0 bases from V and 6 from J, leaving 9 bases between them. The CDR3 extends over 14 amino acids. Germline CDR1 reads SGHDN; CDR2 reads FVKESK.

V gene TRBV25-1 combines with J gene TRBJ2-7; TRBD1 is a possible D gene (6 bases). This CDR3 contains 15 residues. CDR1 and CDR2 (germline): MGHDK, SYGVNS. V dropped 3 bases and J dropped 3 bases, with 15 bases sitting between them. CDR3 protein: CASSDPGTTGYEQYF. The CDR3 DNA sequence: TGTGCCAGCAGTGACCCCGGGACAACCGGCTACGAGCAGTACTTC.

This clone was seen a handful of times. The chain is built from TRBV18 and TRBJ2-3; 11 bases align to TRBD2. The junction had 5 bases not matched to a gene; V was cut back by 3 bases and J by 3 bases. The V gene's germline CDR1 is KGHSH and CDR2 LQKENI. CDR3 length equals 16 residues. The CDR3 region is CASSPGLAVVTDTQYF. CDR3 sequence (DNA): TGTGCCAGCTCACCGGGACTAGCGGTTGTAACAGATACGCAGTATTTT.

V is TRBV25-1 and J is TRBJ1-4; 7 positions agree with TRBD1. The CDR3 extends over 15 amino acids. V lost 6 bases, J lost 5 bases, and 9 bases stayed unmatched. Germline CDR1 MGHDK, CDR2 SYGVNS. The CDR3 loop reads CASSRPDRVNEKLFF. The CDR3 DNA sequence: TGTGCCAGCAGCCGCCCCGACAGGGTGAATGAAAAACTGTTTTTT. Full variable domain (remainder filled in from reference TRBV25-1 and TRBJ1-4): EADIYQTPRYLVIGTGKKITLECSQTMGHDKMYWYQQDPGMELHLIHYSYGVNSTEKGDLSSESTVSRIRTEHFPLTLESARPSHTSQYLCASSRPDRVNEKLFFGSGTQLSVL.

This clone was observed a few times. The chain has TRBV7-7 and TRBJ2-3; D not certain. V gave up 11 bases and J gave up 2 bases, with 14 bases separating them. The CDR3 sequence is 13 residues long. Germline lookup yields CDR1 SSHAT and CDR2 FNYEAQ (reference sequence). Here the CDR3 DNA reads TGTGCCTCCCGGCCTTTATCCACAGATACGCAGTATTTT. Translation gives CASRPLSTDTQYF.

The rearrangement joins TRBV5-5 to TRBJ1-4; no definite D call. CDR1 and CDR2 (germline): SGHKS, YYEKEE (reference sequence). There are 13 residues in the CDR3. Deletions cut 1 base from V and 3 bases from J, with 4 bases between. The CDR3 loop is CASSLPPNEKLFF. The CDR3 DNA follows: TGTGCCAGCAGCTTGCCCCCTAATGAAAAACTGTTTTTT. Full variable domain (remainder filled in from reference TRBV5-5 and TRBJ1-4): DAGVTQSPTHLIKTRGQQVTLRCSPISGHKSVSWYQQVLGQGPQFIFQYYEKEERGRGNFPDRFSARQFPNYSSELNVNALLLGDSALYLCASSLPPNEKLFFGSGTQLSVL.

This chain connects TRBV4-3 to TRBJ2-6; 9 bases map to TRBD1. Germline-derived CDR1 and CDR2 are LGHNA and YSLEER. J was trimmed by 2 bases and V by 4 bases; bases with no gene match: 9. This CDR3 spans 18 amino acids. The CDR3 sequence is CASSREADRGTGANVLTF. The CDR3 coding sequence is TGCGCCAGCAGCCGAGAAGCGGACAGGGGTACTGGGGCCAACGTCCTGACTTTC.

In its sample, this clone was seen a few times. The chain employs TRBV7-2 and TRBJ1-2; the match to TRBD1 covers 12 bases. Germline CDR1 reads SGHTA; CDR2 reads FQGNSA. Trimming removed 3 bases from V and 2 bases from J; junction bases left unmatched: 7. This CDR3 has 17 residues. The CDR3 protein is CASSFTGQGAENYGYTF. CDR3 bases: TGTGCCAGCAGCTTCACGGGACAGGGGGCTGAAAACTATGGCTACACCTTC. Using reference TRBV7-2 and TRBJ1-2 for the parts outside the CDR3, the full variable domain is GAGVSQSPSNKVTEKGKDVELRCDPISGHTALYWYRQSLGQGLEFLIYFQGNSAPDKSGLPSDRFSAERTGGSVSTLTIQRTQQEDSAVYLCASSFTGQGAENYGYTFGSGTRLTVV.

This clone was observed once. CDR3 sequence reads: CASSQRDGAYNEQFF. The CDR3 coding sequence is TGTGCCAGCAGTCAGCGGGATGGGGCCTACAATGAGCAGTTCTTC. The genes are TRBV2 and TRBJ2-1, with 7 bases lining up with TRBD2. Germline V CDR1 and CDR2: SNHLY, FYNNEI. CDR3 size: 15 residues. With V trimmed by 5 bases and J by 2 bases, 6 bases remained unmatched.

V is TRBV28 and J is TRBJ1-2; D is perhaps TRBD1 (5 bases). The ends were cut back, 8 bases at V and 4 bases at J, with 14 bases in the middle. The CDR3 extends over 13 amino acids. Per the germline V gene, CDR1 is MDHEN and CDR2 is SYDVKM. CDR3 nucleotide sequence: TGTGCCAGCGGAACAGGTTGGCGCTATGGCTACACCTTC. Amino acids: CASGTGWRYGYTF.

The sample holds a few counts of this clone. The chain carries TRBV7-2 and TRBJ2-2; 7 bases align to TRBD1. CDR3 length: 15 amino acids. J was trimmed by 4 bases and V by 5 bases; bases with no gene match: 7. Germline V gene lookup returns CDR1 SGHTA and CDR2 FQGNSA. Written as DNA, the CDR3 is TGTGCCAGCAGCCGCGACAGGGTTTTCACCGGGGAGCTGTTTTTT. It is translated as CASSRDRVFTGELFF. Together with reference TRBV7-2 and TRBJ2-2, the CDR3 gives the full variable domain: GAGVSQSPSNKVTEKGKDVELRCDPISGHTALYWYRQSLGQGLEFLIYFQGNSAPDKSGLPSDRFSAERTGGSVSTLTIQRTQQEDSAVYLCASSRDRVFTGELFFGEGSRLTVL.

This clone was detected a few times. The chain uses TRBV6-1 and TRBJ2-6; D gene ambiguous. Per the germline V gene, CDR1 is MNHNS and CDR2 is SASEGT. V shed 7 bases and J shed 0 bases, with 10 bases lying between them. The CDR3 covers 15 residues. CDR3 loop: CASKGFASGANVLTF. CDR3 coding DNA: TGTGCCAGCAAAGGGTTTGCCTCTGGGGCCAACGTCCTGACTTTC.

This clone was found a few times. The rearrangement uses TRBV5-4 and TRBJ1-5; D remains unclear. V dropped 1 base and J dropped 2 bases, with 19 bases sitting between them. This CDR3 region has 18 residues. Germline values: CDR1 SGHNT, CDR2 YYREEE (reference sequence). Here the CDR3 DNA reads TGTGCCAGCAGCTTGCTTGGTATGGAGGGTTCAGGCAATCAGCCCCAGCATTTT. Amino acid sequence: CASSLLGMEGSGNQPQHF.

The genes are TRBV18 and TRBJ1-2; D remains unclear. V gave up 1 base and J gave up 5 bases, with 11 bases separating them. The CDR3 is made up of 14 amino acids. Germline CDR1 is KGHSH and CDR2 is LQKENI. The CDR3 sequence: CASSPQGSIYGYTF. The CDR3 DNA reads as TGTGCCAGCTCACCACAAGGCAGCATTTATGGCTACACCTTC.

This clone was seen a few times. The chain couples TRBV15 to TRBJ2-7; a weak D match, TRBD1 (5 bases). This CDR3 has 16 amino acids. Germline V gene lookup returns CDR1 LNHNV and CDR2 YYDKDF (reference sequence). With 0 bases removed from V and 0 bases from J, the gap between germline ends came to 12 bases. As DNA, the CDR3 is TGTGCCACCAGCAGAGATTTCCGACAGAGCTCCTACGAGCAGTACTTC. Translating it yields CATSRDFRQSSYEQYF.

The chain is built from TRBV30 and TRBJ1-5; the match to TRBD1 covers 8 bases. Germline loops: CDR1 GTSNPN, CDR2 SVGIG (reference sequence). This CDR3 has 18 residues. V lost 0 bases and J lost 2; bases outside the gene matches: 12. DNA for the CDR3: TGTGCCTGGAGTGTACGTACAGGGGGGAATTTCGGCAATCAGCCCCAGCATTTT. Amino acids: CAWSVRTGGNFGNQPQHF.

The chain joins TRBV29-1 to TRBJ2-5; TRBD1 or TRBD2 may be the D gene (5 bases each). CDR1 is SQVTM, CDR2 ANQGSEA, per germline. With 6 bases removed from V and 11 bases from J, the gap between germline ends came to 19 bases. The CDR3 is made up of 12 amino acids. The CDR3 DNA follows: TGCAGCGTCGGGACCGAGCCTGAGGAGCAGTACTTC. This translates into CSVGTEPEEQYF. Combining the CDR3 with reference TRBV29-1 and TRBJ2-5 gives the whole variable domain SAVISQKPSRDICQRGTSLTIQCQVDSQVTMMFWYRQQPGQSLTLIATANQGSEATYESGFVIDKFPISRPNLTFSTLTVSNMSPEDSSIYLCSVGTEPEEQYFGPGTRLLVL.

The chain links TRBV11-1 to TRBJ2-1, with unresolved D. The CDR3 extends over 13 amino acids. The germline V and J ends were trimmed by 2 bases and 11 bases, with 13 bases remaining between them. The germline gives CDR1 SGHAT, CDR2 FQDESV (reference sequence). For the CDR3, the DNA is TGTGCCAGCAGCTTAAGCATCTCAGGCCAGCAGTTCTTC. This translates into CASSLSISGQQFF.

The CDR3: CASSEERVTEAFF. The CDR3 coding sequence is TGTGCCAGCAGTGAAGAAAGGGTCACTGAAGCTTTCTTT. The chain links TRBV2 to TRBJ1-1; no clear D. Deletions cut 1 base from V and 4 bases from J, with 7 bases between. This CDR3 spans 13 amino acids. CDR1 and CDR2 from the germline V gene are SNHLY and FYNNEI.

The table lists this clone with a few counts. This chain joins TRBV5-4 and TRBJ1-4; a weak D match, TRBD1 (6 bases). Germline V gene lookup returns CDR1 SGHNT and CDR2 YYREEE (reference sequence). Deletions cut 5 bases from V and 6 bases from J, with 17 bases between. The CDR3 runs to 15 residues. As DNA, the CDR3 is TGTGCCAGCAGTCCTGGGGCGTCAGGGGATGAAAAACTGTTTTTT. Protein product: CASSPGASGDEKLFF.

The CDR3 loop reads CASSENQGTDTQYF. The CDR3 DNA follows: TGTGCCAGCAGTGAAAACCAGGGCACAGATACGCAGTATTTT. This chain links TRBV2 with TRBJ2-3; the D is unclear. CDR1 and CDR2 (germline): SNHLY, FYNNEI. Trimming removed 2 bases from V and 1 base from J, with 7 bases in between. The CDR3 loop spans 14 amino acids.